This T cell receptor (beta chain) came from a study of OX40 agonist ivuxolimab in advanced cancers. Measured with immunoSEQ multiplex PCR; TCRdb has only the in-frame clones, and not every one. There are 50,000 to 60,000 clones in the sample; about 80% occur only once, and about 4.8% lies in the top ten. With 0 bases removed from V and 2 bases from J, the gap between germline ends came to 8 bases. The CDR3 spans 16 residues. Germline V gene sequence: CDR1 MRHNA, CDR2 SNTAGT. The receptor was derived from an adult with an advanced solid tumor such as melanoma, head and neck, liver or kidney cancer. The sample consisted of CD4+ or CD8+ T cells sorted from blood, taken in a trial of the OX40 agonist ivuxolimab. The chain uses TRBV6-4 and TRBJ2-6, with D perhaps matching TRBD1 (5 bases). CDR3: CASSDSEGAGANVLTF. CDR3 DNA: TGTGCCAGCAGTGACTCCGAAGGGGCTGGGGCCAACGTCCTGACTTTC.